This T cell receptor (beta chain) comes out of a study of blood T cell repertoires in COVID-19. Study-level background: COVID-19 samples collected from the United States, Italy and Spain covered acute and convalescent phases. In each case, the material was cDNA or gDNA derived from T cells, B-cell-depleted T cells, or PBMCs.

Original data processing: The authors estimated nucleated cell counts from reference gene primer amplification. Repertoires were generated with immunoSEQ multiplex PCR, while TCRdb's copy carries only in-frame clones and drops some. The V and J calls and clone size come from that table; D and trimming were worked out from the DNA. The profile shows about 110,000 clones, 80% to 90% of them singletons. V dropped 5 bases and J dropped 1 base, with 11 bases sitting between them. The CDR3 runs 14 residues. CDR1 and CDR2 (germline): PRHDT, FYEKMQ (reference sequence). Sequenced sample: peripheral blood. The gene calls are TRBV13 and TRBJ1-1, with a weak D call TRBD1 (5 bases). The source of this sequence is a human donor in a cohort sampled during active COVID-19. Here the CDR3 DNA reads TGTGCCAGCAGCACAAACAGGTGGAACACTGAAGCTTTCTTT. Encoded protein: CASSTNRWNTEAFF.